The 15 T cell receptor beta chains reported below all come from one sample, sequenced in a study of beta chain features in type 1 diabetes. The entirety of the isolated RNA underwent reverse transcription, so expressed TCRB transcripts were sequenced. The assay was immunoSEQ multiplex PCR, and TCRdb's table has in-frame clones only and misses some. The table shows roughly 140,000 clones, with roughly 53% occurring only once. The material sequenced was Tregs from blood. The receptors stem from a man between 18 and 35 years old in good health.

The J gene is TRBJ2-3, the V gene TRBV19; tentatively, D is TRBD2 (6 bases). The CDR3 extends over 16 amino acids. The germline V and J ends were trimmed by 3 bases and 7 bases, with 20 bases remaining between them. CDR1 and CDR2 (germline): LNHDA, SQIVND (reference sequence). This CDR3 reads CASSIFGDSHPNTQYF. The DNA of the CDR3 is TGTGCCAGTAGTATTTTTGGGGACTCGCACCCAAATACGCAGTATTTT. Full variable domain (rest looked up from reference TRBV19 and TRBJ2-3): DGGITQSPKYLFRKEGQNVTLSCEQNLNHDAMYWYRQDPGQGLRLIYYSQIVNDFQKGDIAEGYSVSREKKESFPLTVTSAQKNPTAFYLCASSIFGDSHPNTQYFGPGTRLTVL.

The V and J genes are TRBV5-1 and TRBJ1-3, with a tentative D call TRBD1 (6 bases). Trimming pared 4 bases from V and 0 bases from J, leaving 14 bases between. This CDR3 has 16 residues. Germline V gene lookup returns CDR1 SGHRS and CDR2 YFSETQ. The CDR3 is CASSATGSNSGNTIYF. In DNA, the CDR3 is TGCGCCAGCAGCGCGACAGGATCGAACTCTGGAAACACCATATATTTT.

This rearrangement joins TRBV7-2 to TRBJ2-7; 14 bases match TRBD2. The junction had 1 base not matched to a gene; V was cut back by 3 bases and J by 3 bases. The CDR3 sequence is 15 residues long. Germline CDR1 SGHTA, CDR2 FQGNSA. CDR3 amino acids: CASSLGLAGVYEQYF. Here the CDR3 DNA reads TGTGCCAGCAGCTTGGGACTAGCGGGGGTCTACGAGCAGTACTTC.

This clone was seen only a few times. This chain joins TRBV7-2 and TRBJ2-2; a possible D gene is TRBD2 (6 bases). Germline V lookup: CDR1 SGHTA, CDR2 FQGNSA. Trimming left V 5 bases short and J 6 bases short, with 13 bases between. This CDR3 spans 14 amino acids. The CDR3 sequence: CASSPRGLAGELFF. DNA of the CDR3: TGTGCCAGCAGCCCGCGGGGCTTAGCCGGGGAGCTGTTTTTT.

This clone was observed a handful of times. The V call is TRBV4-2, the J call TRBJ1-5; D is unclear. The V gene's germline CDR1 is LGHNA and CDR2 YNFKEQ. V lost 4 bases and J lost 5, with 9 bases in between. The CDR3 length is 13 residues. The CDR3 protein is CASSRTLYQPQHF. The CDR3 DNA follows: TGTGCCAGCAGCCGGACTCTCTATCAGCCCCAGCATTTT.

The gene calls are TRBV19 and TRBJ1-1, with D possibly matching TRBD1 (6 bases). Looked up from germline, CDR1 is LNHDA and CDR2 is SQIVND (reference sequence). CDR3 length equals 14 residues. The V end lost 7 bases, the J end lost 0 bases, and 12 bases lay between the germline ends. As DNA, the CDR3 is TGTGCCAGTACCCAGGACAGCTTGAACACTGAAGCTTTCTTT. It codes for CASTQDSLNTEAFF.

The rearrangement links TRBV4-1 to TRBJ2-7, with a possible D match to TRBD1 (6 bases). Germline V CDR1 and CDR2: MGHRA, YSYEKL. The CDR3 contains 14 residues. Trimming removed 7 bases from V and 5 bases from J, with 18 bases in between. DNA of the CDR3: TGCGCCAGCACCCGGGACATGACGAACCACGAGCAGTACTTC. It is translated as CASTRDMTNHEQYF.

The rearrangement uses TRBV7-9 and TRBJ2-1, with D maybe TRBD1 (6 bases). In germline, CDR1 is SEHNR, CDR2 FQNEAQ (reference sequence). This CDR3 has 16 amino acids. V was pared by 4 bases and J by 7 bases, with 20 bases between. The CDR3 region is CASSSRVRGEKNEQFF. The CDR3 nucleotides are TGTGCCAGCAGCTCTCGAGTCAGGGGAGAAAAAAATGAGCAGTTCTTC.

The table lists this clone with a few counts. V usage is TRBV30 and J usage is TRBJ1-2; D is unresolved. Germline-derived CDR1 and CDR2 are GTSNPN and SVGIG (reference sequence). Trimming shortened V by 2 bases and J by 1 base, and 17 bases separated the two germline ends. The CDR3 runs 16 residues. The CDR3 DNA sequence: TGTGCCTGGAGTATACCAAACCACGTAGATAACTATGGCTACACCTTC. It encodes CAWSIPNHVDNYGYTF. The whole variable domain, filled in from reference TRBV30 and TRBJ1-2, reads SQTIHQWPATLVQPVGSPLSLECTVEGTSNPNLYWYRQAAGRGLQLLFYSVGIGQISSEVPQNLSASRPQDRQFILSSKKLLLSDSGFYLCAWSIPNHVDNYGYTFGSGTRLTVV.

This clone has a handful of counts. The chain links TRBV7-8 to TRBJ1-5; TRBD1 matches at 8 bases. This CDR3 comprises 14 residues. The germline CDR1 and CDR2 sequences are SGHVS and FQNEAQ. V dropped 5 bases and J dropped 6; count of bases not matched to a gene: 6. Here the CDR3 DNA reads TGTGCCAGCAGCCAACTGACAGGGGCTCAGCCCCAGCATTTT. It codes for CASSQLTGAQPQHF.

In its sample, this clone was seen a few times. V and J are TRBV9 and TRBJ2-3; D is unresolved. The germline CDR1 and CDR2 sequences are SGDLS and YYNGEE. V gave up 4 bases and J gave up 0 bases, with 12 bases separating them. The CDR3 covers 15 residues. The CDR3 sequence is CASSPSPLSTDTQYF. In DNA, the CDR3 is TGTGCCAGCAGCCCTAGTCCCCTTAGCACAGATACGCAGTATTTT.

CDR3 loop: CASSASGGAGEQFF. The CDR3 region has the DNA TGTGCCAGCAGTGCTAGCGGGGGGGCGGGTGAGCAGTTCTTC. The chain has TRBV6-1 and TRBJ2-1, with TRBD2 matching over 12 bases. J was trimmed by 9 bases and V by 4 bases; bases with no gene match: 4. Germline V lookup: CDR1 MNHNS, CDR2 SASEGT. This CDR3 region has 14 residues.

The chain recombines TRBV5-5 with TRBJ1-5; 11 nucleotides agree with TRBD1. Trimming took 4 bases from V and 11 from J; bases not matched to a gene: 8. Germline V CDR1 and CDR2: SGHKS, YYEKEE (reference sequence). The CDR3 is made up of 14 amino acids. DNA for the CDR3: TGTGCCAGCAGCCCGGACAGGGGGCAGGGGTCCCAGCATTTT. It codes for CASSPDRGQGSQHF.

V is TRBV2 and J is TRBJ2-3; 8 nucleotides agree with TRBD1. The length of the CDR3 is 13 residues. V gave up 8 bases and J gave up 6 bases; unmatched junction bases: 7. Per germline, CDR1 SNHLY and CDR2 FYNNEI. CDR3 in amino acids: CASFRGPWDTQYF. CDR3 in DNA: TGTGCCAGCTTCAGGGGGCCATGGGATACGCAGTATTTT.

This chain connects TRBV5-4 to TRBJ2-7; D unresolved. Germline V lookup: CDR1 SGHNT, CDR2 YYREEE (reference sequence). The CDR3 extends over 12 amino acids. V was pared by 0 bases and J by 3 bases, with 4 bases between. DNA of the CDR3: TGTGCCAGCAGCTTGGATTACTACGAGCAGTACTTC. This codes for CASSLDYYEQYF.